These 4 T cell receptor beta chains were all obtained from the same sample, sequenced in a study of cytomegalovirus exposure and HLA in healthy donors. Use of 60 Vbeta and 13 Jbeta primers characterized the PCR. Clones were read by immunoSEQ multiplex PCR, and TCRdb kept only the in-frame ones, dropping some. Of about 180,000 clones in the sample, around 77% are singletons; the top ten hold approximately 2.5%. Sequenced input: PBMCs. All receptors derive from a man aged 55 to 70 in good health and CMV-seronegative.

The chain carries TRBV5-1 and TRBJ1-2, with 10 positions matching TRBD1. Germline V gene data show CDR1 as SGHRS and CDR2 as YFSETQ. V was pared by 4 bases and J by 5 bases, with 11 bases of the junction left unmatched. This CDR3 comprises 16 residues. CDR3 bases: TGCGCCAGCAGCCGTCAAGGACAGGGGGACGGGTATGGCTACACCTTC. It is translated as CASSRQGQGDGYGYTF.

The chain recombines TRBV29-1 with TRBJ2-1; 9 bases agree with TRBD2. CDR1 SQVTM and CDR2 ANQGSEA come from the germline V gene. Germline trimming cut 7 bases from V and 4 bases from J; bases unmatched to any gene: 5. The CDR3 totals 13 residues. In DNA, the CDR3 is TGCAGCGCCCTGGGACTAGCTTACAATGAGCAGTTCTTC. This encodes CSALGLAYNEQFF.

The rearrangement uses TRBV11-2 and TRBJ1-1, with D unresolved. The CDR3 is made up of 12 amino acids. The V end was cut by 1 base, the J end by 8 bases, with 8 bases between. Looked up from germline, CDR1 is SGHAT and CDR2 is FQNNGV. The CDR3 is CASSLVSREAFF. The CDR3 DNA reads TGTGCCAGCAGCTTAGTTTCCCGGGAAGCTTTCTTT.

Regarding this clone: An end of the junction does not agree with germline; a read error may underlie this. The chain links TRBV30 to TRBJ1-4, with a tentative D call TRBD1 (5 bases). CDR3 length: 11 amino acids. Germline V gene sequence: CDR1 GTSNPN, CDR2 SVGIG (reference sequence). Written as DNA, the CDR3 is TGCGGGGGGGCAACTAATGAAAAACTGTTTTTT. It codes for CGGATNEKLFF. Filled out from reference TRBV30 and TRBJ1-4, the complete variable domain reads SQTIHQWPATLVQPVGSPLSLECTVEGTSNPNLYWYRQAAGRGLQLLFYSVGIGQISSEVPQNLSASRPQDRQFILSSKKLLLSDSGFYLCGGATNEKLFFGSGTQLSVL.